The clone carrying this TCR beta chain was detected many times. Its antigen is unidentified. The source of the sample is a study of T-cell reconstitution after alpha-beta-depleted transplantation in children. General study results and limits: It was surviving recipient T cells and thymic progenitors that gave some patients high TCRbeta diversity at day 60. T-cell numbers and diversity one year post-transplant derived largely from freshly generated T cells. About two months after transplant, alpha-beta T cells reportedly came from several hundred expanded graft clones.

The CDR3 is 15 residues long. The V gene's germline CDR1 is LGHNA and CDR2 YSLEER. Between the trimmed V and J ends, which lost 2 bases and 8 bases, there was a span of 16 bases. Unique molecular identifiers featured in how the TCRbeta library was prepared. TCRdb reprocessed the PCR reads with MiXCR, giving one entry per CDR3 protein. The data show some 350,000 distinct CDR3 sequences, around 16% seen once. The chain combines TRBV4-3 with TRBJ2-1; either TRBD1 or TRBD2 may supply D (6 bases each). This material consisted of PBMCs, mostly from graft donor cells, taken 360 days after TCRalphabeta/CD19-depleted stem cell transplant. The sequence came from a male patient aged 2-10 years who had a stem cell transplant for acute lymphoblastic leukemia, so the T cells may come from the graft donor. The CDR3 is CASSQIGGQRDEQFF. Here the CDR3 DNA reads TGCGCCAGCAGCCAAATTGGGGGGCAACGGGATGAGCAGTTCTTC.